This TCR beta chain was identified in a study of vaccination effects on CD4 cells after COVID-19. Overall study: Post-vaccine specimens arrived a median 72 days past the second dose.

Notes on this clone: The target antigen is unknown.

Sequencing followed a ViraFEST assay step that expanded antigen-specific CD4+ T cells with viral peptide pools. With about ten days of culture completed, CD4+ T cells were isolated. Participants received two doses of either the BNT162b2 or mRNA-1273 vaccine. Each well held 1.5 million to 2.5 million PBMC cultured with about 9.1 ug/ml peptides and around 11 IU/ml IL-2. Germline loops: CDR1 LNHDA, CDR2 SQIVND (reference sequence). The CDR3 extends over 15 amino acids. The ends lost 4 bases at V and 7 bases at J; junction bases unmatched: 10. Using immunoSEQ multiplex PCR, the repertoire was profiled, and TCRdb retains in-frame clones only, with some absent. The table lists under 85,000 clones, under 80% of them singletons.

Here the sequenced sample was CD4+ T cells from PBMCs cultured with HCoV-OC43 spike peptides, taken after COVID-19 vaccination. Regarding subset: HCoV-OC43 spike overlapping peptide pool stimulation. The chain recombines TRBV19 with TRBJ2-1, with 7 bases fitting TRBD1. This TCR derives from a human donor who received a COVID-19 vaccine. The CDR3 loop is CASSTRGSRLNEQFF. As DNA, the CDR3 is TGTGCCAGTAGTACCAGGGGGTCTAGGTTAAATGAGCAGTTCTTC.